This TCR beta chain was sequenced for a study of shared clonotypes between healthy human individuals. V lost 5 bases and J 5 bases, leaving 14 bases between the germline ends. From germline, CDR1 is SGHRS and CDR2 YFSETQ. The CDR3 has 14 residues. The protocol was immunoSEQ multiplex PCR, while the TCRdb copy is restricted to in-frame clones and leaves out a portion. This repertoire shows about 1 million clones, roughly 70% found once; its top ten account for around 1.4%. Regarding this clone: The target antigen is unknown.

General observations from the study: Clonotype sharing among donors was thought likely to change with sequencing depth. The donor pool, a small one, limited the genetic and exposure-history diversity represented. Rarefaction showed that sequencing of sorted subsets was incomplete (despite large depth).

The chain combines TRBV5-1 with TRBJ1-5; D may be TRBD1 (5 bases). The receptor was isolated from a man younger than 35 in good health. The sample consisted of memory CD4+ T cells sorted from blood. Regarding subset: CD45RA-negative fraction. The DNA for the CDR3 is TGCGCCAGCAGTTCCAGGGCGGGCGATCAGCCCCAGCATTTT. This translates into CASSSRAGDQPQHF.